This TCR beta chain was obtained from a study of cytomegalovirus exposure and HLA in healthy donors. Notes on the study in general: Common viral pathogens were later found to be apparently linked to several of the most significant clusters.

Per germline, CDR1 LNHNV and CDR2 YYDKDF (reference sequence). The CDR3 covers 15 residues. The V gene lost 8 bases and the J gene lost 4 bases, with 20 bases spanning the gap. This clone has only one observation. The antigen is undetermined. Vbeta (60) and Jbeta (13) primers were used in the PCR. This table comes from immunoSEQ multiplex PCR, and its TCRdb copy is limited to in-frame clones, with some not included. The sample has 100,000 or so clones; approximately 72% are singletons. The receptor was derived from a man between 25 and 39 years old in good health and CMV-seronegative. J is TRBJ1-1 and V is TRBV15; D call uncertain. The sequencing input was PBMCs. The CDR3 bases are TGTGCCACCGGCCGTTTTTCGGGGTCGGGCACTGAAGCTTTCTTT. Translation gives CATGRFSGSGTEAFF.